The source of this T cell receptor (beta chain) is a study of monozygotic twins with inflammatory bowel disease (dated 2019 in TCRdb). About the investigation overall: The full study comprised some 30 monozygotic twin pairs: nine German pairs (four IBD-concordant, five IBD-discordant) and 19 IBD-discordant Danish pairs. The search for disease-associated traits relied mainly on comparing IBD patients with their genetically identical healthy co-twins within discordant pairs. Each individual had, on average, about 151 000 unique TCRalpha sequences and 181 000 unique TCRbeta sequences available for analysis.

From each donor, a roughly 2.6 ml peripheral blood sample was collected into PAXgene tubes and stored at -80 degrees C. Total RNA was isolated from whole blood with the PAXgene blood miRNA kit on an automated QIAcube, without T cell sorting. Peripheral blood from monozygotic twin pairs who were concordant or discordant for inflammatory bowel disease underwent deep TCRalpha and TCRbeta repertoire profiling using unique molecular barcoding. For every twin pair, smoking habits were documented, and each individual was categorised as a current, former or never smoker. As regards this clonotype: Its antigen remains undetermined.

Here is what the overall study found, with its caveats: A decrease in TCRbeta repertoire diversity, as measured by inverse Simpson index, was observed in IBD patients compared with their healthy co-twins. Compared with healthy twins, IBD patients had fewer clonotypes in common with other individuals, a difference most pronounced in patients showing signs of disease activity. Because patients were on differing immunosuppressive treatments, the repertoires may have picked up extra background noise and inter-individual variability. Distinction between different T cell subtypes could not be achieved in the analysis. No difference in repertoire similarity was observed between concordant and discordant twins, possibly owing to limited statistical power. The results gave no support for a single strong signal or clonotype linked to IBD.

There are 16 amino acids in the CDR3, from cysteine to phenylalanine inclusive. No DNA is given. Sequences SSHAT (CDR1) and FNYEAQ (CDR2) are obtained from the germline V gene (reference sequence). Libraries were prepared through 5' RACE. The input for every TCR library was 3,500 to 4,500 ng of total RNA. For each sample, cDNA was synthesized in eight separate reactions using SMARTScribe reverse transcriptase. During cDNA synthesis, template switching was used to introduce unique molecular identifiers that contained a 6-nucleotide sample barcode. TCRalpha and TCRbeta cDNA was amplified by two nested PCRs of around 16 and 10 cycles, with bead purification after each PCR. Before amplification, the cDNA was treated with uracil DNA-glycosylase and purified using the QIAquick PCR purification kit. The second PCR added Illumina TruSeq-compatible adapters along with sample-specific barcodes. TapeStation and Qubit were used to check library quality and concentration, and roughly 5 ng of each library went into the pool. Sequencing of pooled libraries was carried out on an Illumina HiSeq2500 single-index Rapid Run using 2 x 100 bp reads and custom sequencing primers. In the paper's pipeline: PCR and sequencing errors were corrected by UMI-based consensus assembly using MiGEC version 1.2.6. V(D)J alignment, clonotype assembly and CDR3 extraction were performed with MiXCR version 2.1.1. To normalise gene usage, clonotype sharing and MAIT/NKT TCR abundance, the analysis used the top 1000, 10 000 and 20 000 clonotypes per sample. Diversity was computed as the inverse Simpson index with the vegan R package after downsampling to 27 000 UMIs. Paired Mann-Whitney U tests on discordant twin pairs were used, with Benjamini-Hochberg multiple-testing correction. Following TCRdb reprocessing, every CDR3 protein sequence forms one entry, and DNA is not provided. TCRdb's processing, not the study's, gives the V and J calls here. The sample's own table lists 350,000 to 400,000 distinct CDR3 sequences. The ten top clones hold roughly 2.6% of the sample.

The sample comprised blood. This chain joins TRBV7-7 to TRBJ2-3; TCRdb selects TRBD2, and the lack of DNA leaves this call unchecked. This clonotype originated in a human donor with ulcerative colitis or Crohn's disease, or a healthy co-twin of an affected twin (not recorded which). Here the CDR3 is given as CASSPGTSGSADTQYF.